This T cell receptor (beta chain) was obtained from a study of beta chain features in type 1 diabetes. The CDR3 is 15 residues long. CDR1 is SNHLY and CDR2 is FYNNEI in the germline V gene. V was cut by 8 bases and J by 1 base, with 18 bases left in between. This clone was counted between two and nine times. CD45RO/CCR7/CD25/CD127/CD95/CD27 staining was used to isolate CD4+ naive, central memory, regulatory and stem cell-like memory cells by sorting. Expressed TCRB transcripts got sequenced, as all isolated RNA was reverse transcribed. Read counts averaged roughly 3.7 million for samples of naive, central memory and regulatory T cells. The data were produced by immunoSEQ multiplex PCR, yet TCRdb's version contains in-frame clones alone and is incomplete. The sample lists 110,000 to 150,000 clones; about 9.7% were seen once.

The sequence was collected from a woman aged 40-49 years in good health. Sample: central memory CD4+ T cells from blood. The genes are TRBV2 and TRBJ2-7; TRBD2 might be the D (6 bases). The CDR3: CASRLLVAASYEQYF. CDR3 nucleotides: TGTGCCAGCCGACTTTTGGTAGCGGCGTCCTACGAGCAGTACTTC.